A selection of T cell receptor beta chains follows, all from one sample in a study of T cell responses to AZD1222 COVID-19 vaccine. TCRdb's copy holds only in-frame clones and misses some; the assay was immunoSEQ multiplex PCR. Seen here are about 260,000 clones, approximately 93% observed once, and the top ten hold 0.55%. The sequencing here drew on peripheral blood, taken on day 0 of AZD1222 vaccination. The origin of the receptors is an adult in good health. The CDR3 runs from the conserved cysteine through the conserved F or W. The D gene is left open where the match is weak. Rows give clone size only sometimes, using once, few, many, or a class for an expanded clone.

V	J	size	D	length	DNA	CDR3
TRBV19	TRBJ2-7	NA	NA	13	TGTGCCAGTAGTTTCGGCGCAACCTACGAGCAGTACTTC	CASSFGATYEQYF
TRBV7-2	TRBJ1-1	NA	NA	14	TGTGCCAGCAGCTTGTGGGGACGGGGTACTGAAGCTTTCTTT	CASSLWGRGTEAFF
TRBV6-2/TRBV6-3	TRBJ2-2	NA	TRBD1	19	TGTGCCAGCAGTGCCCCCGGGACAGGGGATATCGCGAACACCGGGGAGCTGTTTTTT	CASSAPGTGDIANTGELFF
TRBV28	TRBJ1-1	NA	NA	12	TGTGCCAGCAGTTTAGGGAGGGCTGAAGCTTTCTTT	CASSLGRAEAFF
TRBV7-9	TRBJ1-1	once	NA	16	TGTGCCAGCAGCTCACGGAGGTCCCGTACGAACACTGAAGCTTTCTTT	CASSSRRSRTNTEAFF
TRBV27	TRBJ2-5	NA	NA	14	TGTGCCAGCAGTTTCCGAGGACGTGGAGAGACCCAGTACTTC	CASSFRGRGETQYF
TRBV12-3/TRBV12-4	TRBJ2-7	NA	NA	13	TGTGCCAGCAGCCCCCGGGCCTCCTACGAGCAGTACTTC	CASSPRASYEQYF
TRBV28	TRBJ2-4	once	TRBD2	12	TGTGCCAGCAGTTTAGCGGCGGGAGGGGAGTACTTC	CASSLAAGGEYF
TRBV5-1	TRBJ2-7	NA	NA	14	TGCGCCAGCAGCTTTGCCCAGGGAAAGGGCGAGCAGTACTTC	CASSFAQGKGEQYF
TRBV9	TRBJ2-1	NA	TRBD2	17	TGTGCCAGCAGCGGTCACCCCGGAGAGCGGGGGATATATGAGCAGTTCTTC	CASSGHPGERGIYEQFF
TRBV28	TRBJ2-7	NA	NA	11	TGTGCCAGCAGTTTTCCAGGGGACAAGTACTTC	CASSFPGDKYF
TRBV28	TRBJ1-2	NA	NA	12	TGTGCCAGCAGTTTACGGGGAGAAGGCTACACCTTC	CASSLRGEGYTF
TRBV2	TRBJ2-7	once	NA	12	TGTGCCAGCATGCGACTGGAATACGAGCAGTACTTC	CASMRLEYEQYF
TRBV12-3/TRBV12-4	TRBJ2-7	NA	NA	11	TGTGCCAGCAGTCCCTCGGGGAAACAGTACTTC	CASSPSGKQYF
TRBV2	TRBJ2-2	NA	NA	15	TGTGCCAGCACCGGCGCTGCTGTTGACACCGGGGAGCTGTTTTTT	CASTGAAVDTGELFF